The text below deals with one T cell receptor (beta chain). The antigen is not known. The junction differs from germline at one of its ends, possibly a read error. TCRdb processed the multiplex PCR reads anew with MiXCR; each CDR3 protein has one entry. The repertoire consists of approximately 60,000 distinct CDR3 sequences, with 45% to 65% occurring once and the leading ten covering roughly 19%. The data originate from a study of breast tumors, draining lymph nodes, adjacent tissues. CDR3 length: 17 amino acids. Germline values: CDR1 SSHAT, CDR2 FNYEAQ (reference sequence). Study-level points and caveats: Compared with basal-like, luminal-like tumors shared significantly more repertoire with nontumor tissue. Most tumor T cells seemingly derive from lymph node, then expand in tumor. The lymph node origin of tumor T cells was framed as consistent with a hypothesis, not demonstrated.

Sequencing was done on a sample of breast tumor tissue. V gene TRBV7-7 combines with J gene TRBJ2-5; 7 nucleotides align to TRBD1. This sequence was found in a female donor with breast cancer. Some clones in this sample may be carry-over from other donors' samples. CDR3 nucleotides: TGTGCTAGCAGCCAAGGGGGACAGCTCCGTGGGCGAGAGACCCAGTACTTC. Translated: CASSQGGQLRGRETQYF.